This T cell receptor (beta chain) stems from a study of shared clonotypes between healthy human individuals. Study in general: Donors had three CD4 naive, three CD4 memory, two CD8 naive and one CD8 memory plate apiece. General study points: Large depth notwithstanding, sorted-subset sequencing proved incomplete by rarefaction.

A word on this clone: Antigen: not known.

The CDR3 runs 15 residues. The trim removed 3 bases at V and 8 bases at J, leaving 8 bases unmatched. Germline-derived CDR1 and CDR2 are SGHVS and FQNEAQ. The assay was immunoSEQ multiplex PCR, and TCRdb's table has in-frame clones only and misses some. This sample has about 1 million clones, with about 75% found just once. The rearrangement uses TRBV7-8 and TRBJ2-1; 9 bases agree with TRBD2. This clonotype originated in a man between 18 and 35 years old in good health. The material sequenced was memory CD4+ T cells sorted from blood. Subset described: CD45RA-negative fraction. The CDR3 spells CASSFSGRWSDEQFF. In nucleotides, the CDR3 is TGTGCCAGCAGCTTTAGCGGGAGATGGTCAGATGAGCAGTTCTTC.